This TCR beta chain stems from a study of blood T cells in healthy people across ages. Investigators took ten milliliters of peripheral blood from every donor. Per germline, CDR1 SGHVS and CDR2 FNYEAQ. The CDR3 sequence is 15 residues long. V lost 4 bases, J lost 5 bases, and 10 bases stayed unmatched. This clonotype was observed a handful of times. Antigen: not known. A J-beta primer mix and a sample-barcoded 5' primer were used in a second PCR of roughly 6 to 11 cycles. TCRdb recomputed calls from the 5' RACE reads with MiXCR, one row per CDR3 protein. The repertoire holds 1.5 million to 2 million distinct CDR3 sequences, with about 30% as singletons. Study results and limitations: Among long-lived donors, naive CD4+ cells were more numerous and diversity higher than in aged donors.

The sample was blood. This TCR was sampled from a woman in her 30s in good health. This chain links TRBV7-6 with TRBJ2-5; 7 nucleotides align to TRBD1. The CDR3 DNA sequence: TGTGCCAGCAGCTCCCAATGGGGACAGTTGGAGACCCAGTACTTC. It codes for CASSSQWGQLETQYF.